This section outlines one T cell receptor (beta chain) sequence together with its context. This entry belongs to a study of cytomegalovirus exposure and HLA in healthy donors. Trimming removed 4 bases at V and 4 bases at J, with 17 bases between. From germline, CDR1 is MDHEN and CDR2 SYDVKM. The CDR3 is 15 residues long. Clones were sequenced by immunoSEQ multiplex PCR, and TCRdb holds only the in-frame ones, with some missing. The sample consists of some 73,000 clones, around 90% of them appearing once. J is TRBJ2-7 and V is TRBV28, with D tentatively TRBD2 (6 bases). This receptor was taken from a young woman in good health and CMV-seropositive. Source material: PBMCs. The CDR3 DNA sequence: TGTGCCAGCAGTTCCACCGGGAGCGGGTCTTACGAGCAGTACTTC. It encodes CASSSTGSGSYEQYF.